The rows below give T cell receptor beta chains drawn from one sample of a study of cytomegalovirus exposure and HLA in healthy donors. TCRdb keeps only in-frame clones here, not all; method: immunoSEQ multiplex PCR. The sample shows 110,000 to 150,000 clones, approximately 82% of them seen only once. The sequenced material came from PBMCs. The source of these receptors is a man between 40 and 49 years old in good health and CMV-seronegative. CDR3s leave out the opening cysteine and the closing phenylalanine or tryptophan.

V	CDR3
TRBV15	ATSRRGGDYEQY
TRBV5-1	ASSLDRANTEAF
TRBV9	ASSTSGSSYNEQF
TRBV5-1	ASSYRQGNYGYT
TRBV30	AWSVYVRADTEAF
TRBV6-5	ANSYSADSNYGYT
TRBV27	ASMRLAQSTDTQY
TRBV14	ASSQPRGRVGHANTEAF
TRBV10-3	AISKGGGTDTQY
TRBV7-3	ASSGQQNTEAF
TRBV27	ASSSLTNYGYT
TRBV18	ASSPTGWVAMNTEAF
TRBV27	ASSSPGLAGGPGTDTQY
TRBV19	ASSYRDGGGFYEQY
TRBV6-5	ASSTSGGYGYT
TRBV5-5	ASSLLQGEETQY
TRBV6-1	ASGVAESSYEQY
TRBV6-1	ASSMSGGYNEQF
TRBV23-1	ASSQSERVPFYGYT
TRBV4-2	ASSPDRQGGYGYT
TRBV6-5	ASSYLGGQGGELF
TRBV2	ASRDRSSYNEQF
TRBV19	ASSALGGAYQPQH
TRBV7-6	ASSLDRTGELF
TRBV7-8	ASSLRPRTDTQY
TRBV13	ASSPGTGYLEAF
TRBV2	ASRTILSAGGIRRLYNEQF
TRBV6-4	ASSSLVGASSYNEQF
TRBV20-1	SGQGIGTQY
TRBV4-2	ASSQVVSRGDNTDTQY
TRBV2	ASSFRDQPQH
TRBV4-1	ASSQEALETQY
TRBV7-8	ASSLDPGVRKLF
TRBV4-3	ASSQGGGHAYNEQF
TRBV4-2	ASSQDPTGTEPLSNQPQH
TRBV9	ASSVVAGPEQF
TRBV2	ASRSGGYIGNQPQH
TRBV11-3	ASSPPLGVEQF